This TCR beta chain was sequenced for a study of T cells in Graves' hyperthyroidism and ophthalmopathy. General study points: Separating ophthalmopathy from stable hyperthyroidism was achieved by a 13 V-J model. Most thyroid clonotypes that were expanded above 0.001 also turned up in blood.

Germline CDR1 SGHVS, CDR2 FNYEAQ. The CDR3 extends over 13 amino acids. Details on this clonotype: The antigen remains unidentified. The junction departs from germline at one end; a sequencing error may be responsible.

Amplified TCR beta CDR3 regions came from RNA transcripts. An initial round of RT-PCR targeting the TCR CDR3 relied on the HTBI primer set. Each CDR3 protein gets one entry after TCRdb re-called the multiplex PCR reads with MiXCR. The sample includes 700,000 or so distinct CDR3 sequences, roughly 17% of them seen just once. V is TRBV7-6 and J is TRBJ1-1, with D uncertain. Sequences were obtained from blood. This TCR was recovered from a man in his late teens or twenties with Graves' hyperthyroidism. Here the CDR3 reads CASSLKANTGAFF. CDR3 bases: TGTGCCAGCAGCTTAAAGGCCAACACTGGAGCTTTCTTT.